A selection of T cell receptor beta chains follows, all from one sample in a study of beta chain features in type 1 diabetes. Assay used: immunoSEQ multiplex PCR; TCRdb lists only in-frame clones, some missing. The sample carries approximately 150,000 clones, about 13% recorded once. The sequenced sample was central memory CD4+ T cells from blood. The receptors originated from a young man with type 1 diabetes. CDR3s include the opening cysteine and the closing phenylalanine or tryptophan. A D gene is named only where the DNA matches it firmly. Where a row states a size, it is once, few, many or the class of an expanded clone; other rows omit it.

d_call | j_call | clone_size | v_call | cdr3_aa | cdr3_nt
TRBD1 | TRBJ2-3 | many | TRBV10-1 | CASSRDSATDTQYF | TGCGCCAGCAGCCGGGACAGCGCTACAGATACGCAGTATTTT
NA | TRBJ2-3 | few | TRBV27 | CASSLGRGPLGDTQYF | TGTGCCAGCAGTTTGGGGCGGGGGCCCCTGGGGGATACGCAGTATTTT
TRBD1 | TRBJ2-7 | NA | TRBV15 | CATLPVRQGQGEQYF | TGTGCCACTCTTCCGGTCAGACAGGGGCAAGGGGAGCAGTACTTC
TRBD2 | TRBJ2-2 | NA | TRBV2 | CASIGLAGRDTGELFF | TGTGCCAGCATCGGACTAGCGGGGAGGGACACCGGGGAGCTGTTTTTT
TRBD1 | TRBJ2-7 | NA | TRBV9 | CASSPPGQGYEQYF | TGTGCCAGCAGCCCACCTGGACAGGGCTACGAGCAGTACTTC
NA | TRBJ1-1 | NA | TRBV4-1 | CASSPGQMNTEAFF | TGCGCCAGCAGCCCCGGACAGATGAACACTGAAGCTTTCTTT
NA | TRBJ1-6 | many | TRBV9 | CASSPQGSSLNSPLHF | TGTGCCAGCAGCCCCCAGGGGAGTTCCCTTAACTCACCCCTCCACTTT
NA | TRBJ2-2 | few | TRBV2 | CASSEVRGAGELFF | TGTGCCAGCAGTGAAGTCCGCGGGGCCGGGGAGCTGTTTTTT
NA | TRBJ2-1 | few | TRBV18 | CASSLRTDAYNEQFF | TGTGCCAGCTCACTACGGACTGACGCCTACAATGAGCAGTTCTTC
TRBD2 | TRBJ2-3 | NA | TRBV4-1 | CASSQPTSGSTDTQYF | TGCGCCAGCAGCCAACCGACTAGCGGCAGCACAGATACGCAGTATTTT
NA | TRBJ2-2 | NA | TRBV7-2 | CASSPFGGGTGELFF | TGTGCCAGCAGCCCTTTTGGAGGGGGCACCGGGGAGCTGTTTTTT
TRBD2 | TRBJ2-1 | NA | TRBV9 | CASSVATSGATYNEQFF | TGTGCCAGCAGCGTAGCGACTAGCGGGGCCACCTACAATGAGCAGTTCTTC
NA | TRBJ2-3 | few | TRBV6-1 | CASSEAPGSRTDTQYF | TGTGCCAGCAGTGAAGCGCCAGGTAGTCGCACAGATACGCAGTATTTT
TRBD2 | TRBJ2-7 | NA | TRBV13 | CASSTLYGTTGSYEQYF | TGTGCCAGCAGCACCCTTTACGGGACTACCGGATCCTACGAGCAGTACTTC
NA | TRBJ1-3 | NA | TRBV7-8 | CASSPQVELSGNTIYF | TGTGCCAGCAGCCCCCAAGTGGAGCTCTCTGGAAACACCATATATTTT
NA | TRBJ1-1 | few | TRBV30 | CAWSKDAEAFF | TGTGCCTGGAGTAAAGACGCTGAAGCTTTCTTT
NA | TRBJ1-4 | few | TRBV18 | CASSQTTTNEKLFF | TGTGCCAGCTCACAGACAACAACTAATGAAAAACTGTTTTTT
TRBD1 | TRBJ1-1 | few | TRBV10-3 | CAISRTGDAEAFF | TGTGCCATCAGTCGAACAGGGGACGCTGAAGCTTTCTTT
TRBD1 | TRBJ2-3 | NA | TRBV19 | CASSDRSTDTQYF | TGTGCCTCGTCGGACAGGTCCACAGATACGCAGTATTTT
TRBD1 | TRBJ2-5 | NA | TRBV13 | CASSFLYGAGGAETQYF | TGTGCCAGCAGCTTTTTATACGGTGCAGGGGGCGCGGAGACCCAGTACTTC
NA | TRBJ1-1 | many | TRBV19 | CASSQTRNTEAFF | TGTGCCAGTAGTCAAACCAGGAACACTGAAGCTTTCTTT
NA | TRBJ1-1 | NA | TRBV2 | CASSDRRQFNTEAFF | TGTGCCAGCAGTGATCGTCGGCAGTTCAACACTGAAGCTTTCTTT
NA | TRBJ2-1 | NA | TRBV7-2 | CASSLAPDSSSYNEQFF | TGTGCCAGCAGCTTAGCCCCCGACTCGAGCTCCTACAATGAGCAGTTCTTC
TRBD2 | TRBJ2-3 | few | TRBV10-3 | CAITSGGATDTQYF | TGTGCCATCACCTCGGGGGGGGCCACAGATACGCAGTATTTT
NA | TRBJ1-1 | many | TRBV5-1 | CASSLQENTEAFF | TGCGCCAGCAGCTTACAGGAAAACACTGAAGCTTTCTTT
NA | TRBJ2-7 | many | TRBV7-2 | CASSLSRDAYEQYF | TGTGCCAGCAGCTTAAGCAGGGACGCCTACGAGCAGTACTTC
NA | TRBJ2-5 | many | TRBV28 | CASSLVQETQYF | TGTGCCAGCAGTCTAGTCCAGGAGACCCAGTACTTC
TRBD1 | TRBJ2-2 | few | TRBV5-1 | CASSHGQGNTGELFF | TGCGCCAGCAGTCACGGACAGGGGAACACCGGGGAGCTGTTTTTT
NA | TRBJ1-5 | NA | TRBV5-1 | CASSLEGYQPQHF | TGCGCCAGCAGCTTGGAGGGATATCAGCCCCAGCATTTT
TRBD2 | TRBJ2-1 | few | TRBV2 | CASSESLAGDNEQFF | TGTGCCAGCAGTGAGAGCCTAGCGGGGGACAATGAGCAGTTCTTC
TRBD1 | TRBJ2-6 | NA | TRBV27 | CASSSGGAGANVLTF | TGTGCCAGCAGTTCAGGGGGCGCAGGGGCCAACGTCCTGACTTTC
TRBD1 | TRBJ2-1 | NA | TRBV12-5 | CASGLDRGSYNEQFF | TGTGCTAGTGGTTTAGACAGGGGCTCCTACAATGAGCAGTTCTTC
TRBD1 | TRBJ1-2 | NA | TRBV30 | CAWTATGVRVGYTF | TGTGCCTGGACCGCGACAGGGGTGCGTGTTGGCTACACCTTC
NA | TRBJ1-4 | many | TRBV30 | CAWSVETGRTEKLFF | TGTGCCTGGAGTGTAGAGACCGGGAGGACTGAAAAACTGTTTTTT
NA | TRBJ2-1 | few | TRBV7-9 | CASSSGDEQFF | TGTGCCAGCAGCTCCGGAGATGAGCAGTTCTTC
NA | TRBJ1-5 | NA | TRBV6-5 | CASSYSRSQPQHF | TGTGCCAGCAGTTACTCGCGGAGTCAGCCCCAGCATTTT
NA | TRBJ1-6 | NA | TRBV28 | CASSSTEGLYNSPLHF | TGTGCCAGCAGTTCAACCGAGGGTCTCTATAATTCACCCCTCCACTTT
NA | TRBJ2-7 | few | TRBV30 | CAWATVSSYEQYF | TGTGCCTGGGCGACAGTGAGCTCCTACGAGCAGTACTTC
TRBD2 | TRBJ2-2 | few | TRBV6-5 | CASRLTGGTGELFF | TGTGCCAGCCGGTTAACCGGGGGGACCGGGGAGCTGTTTTTT
TRBD1 | TRBJ1-1 | NA | TRBV5-1 | CASRTTGQRNTEAFF | TGCGCCAGCAGGACAACGGGACAGCGGAACACTGAAGCTTTCTTT
TRBD2 | TRBJ2-3 | few | TRBV6-5 | CASSSGLANTDTQYF | TGTGCCAGCAGTTCGGGACTAGCGAACACAGATACGCAGTATTTT
NA | TRBJ1-2 | few | TRBV25-1 | CASGREGGYTF | TGTGCCAGCGGGAGGGAGGGAGGCTACACCTTC
NA | TRBJ2-7 | NA | TRBV18 | CASSLDRVNSYEQYF | TGTGCCAGCTCTCTCGACAGAGTTAACTCCTACGAGCAGTACTTC
NA | TRBJ2-3 | NA | TRBV7-2 | CASSSMQGRDTQYF | TGTGCCAGCAGCTCGATGCAGGGTCGAGATACGCAGTATTTT
TRBD1 | TRBJ2-2 | NA | TRBV28 | CASSPPTGDTGELFF | TGTGCCAGCAGTCCCCCGACAGGGGACACCGGGGAGCTGTTTTTT
NA | TRBJ2-2 | many | TRBV7-9 | CASHLKGSNTGELFF | TGTGCCAGCCACCTTAAGGGTTCGAACACCGGGGAGCTGTTTTTT
NA | TRBJ2-5 | NA | TRBV5-1 | CASSLASPEETQYF | TGCGCCAGCAGCTTGGCCAGCCCAGAAGAGACCCAGTACTTC
NA | TRBJ2-1 | NA | TRBV14 | CASSQVRGDYNEQFF | TGTGCCAGCAGCCAAGTCAGGGGCGATTACAATGAGCAGTTCTTC
NA | TRBJ2-7 | NA | TRBV6-5 | CASRSGQLYEQYF | TGTGCCAGCCGGTCCGGACAGTTATACGAGCAGTACTTC
NA | TRBJ1-3 | few | TRBV15 | CATSRDRGLAGNTIYF | TGTGCCACCAGCAGAGATCGGGGGCTGGCTGGAAACACCATATATTTT
NA | TRBJ1-2 | NA | TRBV7-9 | CASSLGLDYFFGYTF | TGTGCCAGCAGCTTGGGACTCGATTATTTCTTTGGCTACACCTTC
TRBD1 | TRBJ2-3 | NA | TRBV13 | CASSLEDRGRADTQYF | TGTGCCAGCAGCTTAGAGGACAGGGGGCGGGCAGATACGCAGTATTTT
TRBD1 | TRBJ1-1 | NA | TRBV27 | CASSLRDRGSNTEAFF | TGTGCCAGCAGTCTCCGGGACAGGGGCTCGAACACTGAAGCTTTCTTT